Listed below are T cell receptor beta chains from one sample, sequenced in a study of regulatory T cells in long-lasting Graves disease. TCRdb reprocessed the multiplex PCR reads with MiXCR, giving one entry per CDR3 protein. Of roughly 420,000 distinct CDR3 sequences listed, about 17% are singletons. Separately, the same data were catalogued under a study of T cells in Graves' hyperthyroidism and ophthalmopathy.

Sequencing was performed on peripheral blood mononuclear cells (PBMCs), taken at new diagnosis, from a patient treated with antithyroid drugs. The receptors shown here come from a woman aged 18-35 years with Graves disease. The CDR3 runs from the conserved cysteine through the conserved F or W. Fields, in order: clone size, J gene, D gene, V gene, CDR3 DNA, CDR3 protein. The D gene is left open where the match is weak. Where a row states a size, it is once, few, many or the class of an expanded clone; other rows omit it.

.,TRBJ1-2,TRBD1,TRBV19,TGTGCCACCCACAAGGACAGGGTGAGCGGCTACACCTTC,CATHKDRVSGYTF
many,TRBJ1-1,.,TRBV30,TGTGCCCTCCATACCCGTCTGAACACTGAAGCTTTCTTT,CALHTRLNTEAFF
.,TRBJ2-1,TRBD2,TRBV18,TGTGCCAGCTCAAGACTAGCGGCGAGCTCCTACAATGAGCAGTTCTTC,CASSRLAASSYNEQFF
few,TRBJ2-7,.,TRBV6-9,TGTGCCAGCAGTTACCCCGGTGAAGGGGAGAACGAGCAGTACTTC,CASSYPGEGENEQYF
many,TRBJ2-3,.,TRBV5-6,TGTGCCAGCAGCTTTGCGGTGAGCACAGATACGCAGTATTTT,CASSFAVSTDTQYF
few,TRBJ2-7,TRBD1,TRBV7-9,TGTGCCAGCATCCCTTACGGGACAGGGGAGTACGAGCAGTACTTC,CASIPYGTGEYEQYF
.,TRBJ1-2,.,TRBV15,TGTGCCACCAGCATTTCGCAAGGCTATGGCTACACCTTC,CATSISQGYGYTF
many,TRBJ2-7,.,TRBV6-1,TGTGCCAGCAGTGTCCCTAATCTCCCACGGGGCCAAGCCTTGGACGAGCAGTACTTC,CASSVPNLPRGQALDEQYF
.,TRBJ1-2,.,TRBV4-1,TGCGCCAGCAGCCAAGATCGGGGGCGGGGTGGCTACACCTTC,CASSQDRGRGGYTF
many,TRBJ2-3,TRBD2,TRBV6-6,TGTGCCAGCAGTTACTCGATACTAGCGGGAGGCACTAGCACAGATACGCAGTATTTT,CASSYSILAGGTSTDTQYF
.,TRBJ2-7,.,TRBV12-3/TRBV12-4,TGTGCCAGCAGTTTAGGGGCGGGACCTGGATGGGAGCAGTACTTC,CASSLGAGPGWEQYF
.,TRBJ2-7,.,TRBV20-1,TGCAGTGCTTGGGAAGCCACCGACTCCTACGAGCAGTACTTC,CSAWEATDSYEQYF
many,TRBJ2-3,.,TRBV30,TGTGCCTGGAGTGTACGGGCCGGGAGAGGGGATACGCAGTATTTT,CAWSVRAGRGDTQYF
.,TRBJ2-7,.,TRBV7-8,TGTGCCAGCAGCTTGGGTCCCATGGGCGAGCAGTACTTC,CASSLGPMGEQYF
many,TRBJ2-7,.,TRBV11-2,TGTGCCAGCAGCTTAGTTTCGGCCTCCTACGAGCAGTACTTC,CASSLVSASYEQYF
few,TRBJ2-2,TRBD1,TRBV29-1,TGCAGCGTTGGGGCAGGGACAGGGGCCGGGGAGCTGTTTTTT,CSVGAGTGAGELFF
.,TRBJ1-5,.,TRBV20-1,TGCAGTGCGAAACTAGGACTTAGCAATCAGCCCCAGCATTTT,CSAKLGLSNQPQHF
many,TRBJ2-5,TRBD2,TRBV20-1,TGCAGTGCTAGAGATAGTTTGGCTAGCGGAGAGACCCAGTACTTC,CSARDSLASGETQYF
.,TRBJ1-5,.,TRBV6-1,TGTGCCAGCAGCCCCCGGCAGGGGATAGGACAGCCCCAGCATTTT,CASSPRQGIGQPQHF
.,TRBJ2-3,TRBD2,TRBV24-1,TGTGCCACCAGTGGTCCGGGACTAGCGGTAACAGATACGCAGTATTTT,CATSGPGLAVTDTQYF
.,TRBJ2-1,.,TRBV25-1,TGTGCCAGCAGCGCGGAGGCTACCTACAATGAGCAGTTCTTC,CASSAEATYNEQFF
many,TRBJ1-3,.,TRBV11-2,TGTGCCAGCATAACATGGGGGAGGGGAGACACCATATATTTT,CASITWGRGDTIYF
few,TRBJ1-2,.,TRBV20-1,TGCAGTGCTAGAAGGGGATCCTATGGCTACACCTTC,CSARRGSYGYTF
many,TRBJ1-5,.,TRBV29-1,TGCAGCGTTGAAGCCCTGGCACGACAGGTTAATCAGCCCCAGCATTTT,CSVEALARQVNQPQHF
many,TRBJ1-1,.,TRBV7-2,TGTGCCAGCAGCATAGACTATGGGGGGAACACTGAAGCTTTCTTT,CASSIDYGGNTEAFF
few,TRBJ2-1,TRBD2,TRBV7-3,TGTGCCAGCAGCTTAGCAGCGGGAACGCAGTTCTTC,CASSLAAGTQFF
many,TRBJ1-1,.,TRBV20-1,TGCAGTGCTAGAGACGCGTCGGGGGGCTCAGCTTTCTTT,CSARDASGGSAFF
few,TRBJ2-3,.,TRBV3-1,TGTGCCAGCAGCCGCCCGCCGCCTCTGGCAGATACGCAGTATTTT,CASSRPPPLADTQYF
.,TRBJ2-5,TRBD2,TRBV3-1,TGTGCCAGCAGCCAACCTCAGGGACTAGCGGGAGTGGAGACCCAGTACTTC,CASSQPQGLAGVETQYF
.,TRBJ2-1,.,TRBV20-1,TGCAGTGCTACGGGCACTAGCCTCCTACGAAATGAGCAGTTCTTC,CSATGTSLLRNEQFF
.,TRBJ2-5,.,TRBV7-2,TGTGCCAGCAGCTTAGAGGGGGCGCGGGGACGCCTAATCACAGAGACCCAGTACTTC,CASSLEGARGRLITETQYF
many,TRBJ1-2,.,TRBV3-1,TGTGCCAGCAGCCAAGGAGGTGGCCCGAACTATGGCTACACCTTC,CASSQGGGPNYGYTF
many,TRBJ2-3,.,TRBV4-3,TGCGCCAGCAGCCCGACGGTTGCGGGGACTAGCACAGATACGCAGTATTTT,CASSPTVAGTSTDTQYF
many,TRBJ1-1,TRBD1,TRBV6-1,TGTGCCAGCAGCAGAGGGGGCTTAAACACTGAAGCTTTCTTT,CASSRGGLNTEAFF
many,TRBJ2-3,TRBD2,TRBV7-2,TGTGCCAGCAGCTTGCCTCTAGCGGGAGGGAGAGATACGCAGTATTTT,CASSLPLAGGRDTQYF
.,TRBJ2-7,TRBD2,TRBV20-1,TGCAGTGCAGGACTAGCGGGAGTACCCTACGAGCAGTACTTC,CSAGLAGVPYEQYF
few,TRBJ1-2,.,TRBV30,TGTGCCCTGGAGACCGGCGCCTATGGCTACACCTTC,CALETGAYGYTF
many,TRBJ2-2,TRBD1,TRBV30,TGTGCCTGGGGACAGGGTTCCGGGGAGCTGTTTTTT,CAWGQGSGELFF
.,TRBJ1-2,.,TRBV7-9,TGTGCCAGCAGCCCCCAGATGGGGGGCTACACCTTC,CASSPQMGGYTF
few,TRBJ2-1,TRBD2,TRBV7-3,TGTGCCAGCAGCGCCTATTCTAGCGGGAGGGCCCCAAAGCAGTTCTTC,CASSAYSSGRAPKQFF
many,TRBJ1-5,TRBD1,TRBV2,TGCGCCAGCAGCCGGGACAGCAGCAATCAGCCCCAGCATTTT,CASSRDSSNQPQHF
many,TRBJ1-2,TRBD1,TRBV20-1,TGCAGTGCTAGAGCAGGGGGGATTAATGGCTACACCTTC,CSARAGGINGYTF
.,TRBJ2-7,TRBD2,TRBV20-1,TGCAGTGCTAGACTAGCGGGGTACGAGCAGTACTTC,CSARLAGYEQYF
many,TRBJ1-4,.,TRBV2,TGTGCCAGCAGAGGCAGAACGTCAACTAATGAAAAACTGTTTTTT,CASRGRTSTNEKLFF
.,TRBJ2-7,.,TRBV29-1,TGCAGCGTTGGACAAATCTACGAGCAGTACTTC,CSVGQIYEQYF
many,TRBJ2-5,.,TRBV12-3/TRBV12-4,TGTGCCAGCAGCAAGGACAGTCAAGAGACCCAGTACTTC,CASSKDSQETQYF
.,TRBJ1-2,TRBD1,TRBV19,TGTGCCAGTACGGGACAGGGTGCCAGCTATGGCTACACCTTC,CASTGQGASYGYTF
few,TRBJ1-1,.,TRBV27,TGTGCCAGCAGTCAGGGCTTCCTCCCCACTGAAGCTTTCTTT,CASSQGFLPTEAFF
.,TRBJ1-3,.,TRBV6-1,TGTGCCAGCAGCTTGGTCGGGGGCCTCTCTGGAAACACCATATATTTT,CASSLVGGLSGNTIYF
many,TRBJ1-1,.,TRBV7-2,TGTGCCAGCAGCTCCGAGGGGCACCGGAACACTGAAGCTTTCTTT,CASSSEGHRNTEAFF
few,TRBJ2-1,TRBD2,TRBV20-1,TGCAGTGGGGCTAGCGGGAGTGTCGATGAGCAGTTCTTC,CSGASGSVDEQFF
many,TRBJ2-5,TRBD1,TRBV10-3,TGTGCCATCAGTGGGGTTGGACAGGGTGGAAAGACCCAGTACTTC,CAISGVGQGGKTQYF
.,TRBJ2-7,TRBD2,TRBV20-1,TGCAGTGCTGGACTAGCGGGAGCTTTCGAGCAGTACTTC,CSAGLAGAFEQYF
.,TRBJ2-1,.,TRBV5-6,TGTGCCAGCAGCTTATATGGGCTGTACAATGAGCAGTTCTTC,CASSLYGLYNEQFF
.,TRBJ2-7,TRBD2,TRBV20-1,TGCAGTGCTAGACTAGCGGGACTTTACGAGCAGTACTTC,CSARLAGLYEQYF
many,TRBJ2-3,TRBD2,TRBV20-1,TGCAGTGCCCCCGGGACTAGCGTGGCAGATACGCAGTATTTT,CSAPGTSVADTQYF
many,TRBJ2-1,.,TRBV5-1,TGCGCCAGCAGCCCAGGTTTGGAGGGACTCTACAATGAGCAGTTCTTC,CASSPGLEGLYNEQFF
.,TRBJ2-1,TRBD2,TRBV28,TGTGCCAGCAGTTTCGGAGCGGGAGTATATAATGAGCAGTTCTTC,CASSFGAGVYNEQFF
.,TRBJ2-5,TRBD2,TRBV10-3,TGTGCCATCAGATCAACTAGCGGGACCGGCCAAGAGACCCAGTACTTC,CAIRSTSGTGQETQYF